This T cell receptor (beta chain) was sequenced in a study of cytomegalovirus exposure and HLA in healthy donors. Study results and caveats: Exclusion applied to some V segments, including TRBV6-2 and TRBV6-3, as they were indistinguishable.

CDR3 length equals 18 residues. Germline V CDR1 and CDR2: WNHNN, SYGVQD (reference sequence). Trimming removed 4 bases from V and 0 bases from J; junction bases left unmatched: 6. This cohort consisted of healthy bone marrow donors. The PCR was carried out with 60 Vbeta primers and 13 Jbeta primers. The repertoire was sequenced with immunoSEQ multiplex PCR; TCRdb's copy has only in-frame clones and lacks some. The sample consists of roughly 190,000 clones, roughly 9.5% of them appearing once. Points on this clone: Antigen: not known.

The sequenced material came from PBMCs. The clonotype comes from a young woman in good health and CMV-seropositive. The rearrangement joins TRBV10-1 to TRBJ2-3, with 14 bases that match TRBD2. The CDR3 reads CASSGPRLAGGSTDTQYF. CDR3 coding DNA: TGCGCCAGCAGTGGGCCTCGACTAGCGGGAGGGAGCACAGATACGCAGTATTTT.